Listed here is a single T cell receptor (beta chain). Its antigen is not known. V lost 7 bases, J lost 2 bases, and 12 bases lay in between. The CDR3 is made up of 14 amino acids. Germline values: CDR1 LNHDA, CDR2 SQIVND (reference sequence). Caucasian individuals from Russia who were healthy and aged 6 to 90 acted as donors. Researchers isolated at least 6 million PBMCs per sample. The source of the sample is a study of blood T cells in healthy people across ages. Study-wide results and limits: Observed TCR beta diversity per million T cells went down as age went up. This fall followed a roughly linear course with age.

Primed by a sample-barcoded 5' primer and a J-beta primer mix, a second PCR proceeded for 7 to 11 cycles. Researchers report that each sample yielded at least 2.5 million CDR3-containing paired-end reads. TCRdb independently ran MiXCR on the 5' RACE reads; one entry per CDR3 protein. The table lists about 1,600,000 distinct CDR3 sequences, approximately 38% of them singletons, with around 8% in the top ten. The clonotype comes from a woman under 30 in good health. The genes are TRBV19 and TRBJ2-1; D is unresolved. The sample comprised blood. Here the CDR3 reads CASTPGRTYNEQFF. DNA of the CDR3: TGTGCCAGTACCCCGGGCCGTACCTACAATGAGCAGTTCTTC.